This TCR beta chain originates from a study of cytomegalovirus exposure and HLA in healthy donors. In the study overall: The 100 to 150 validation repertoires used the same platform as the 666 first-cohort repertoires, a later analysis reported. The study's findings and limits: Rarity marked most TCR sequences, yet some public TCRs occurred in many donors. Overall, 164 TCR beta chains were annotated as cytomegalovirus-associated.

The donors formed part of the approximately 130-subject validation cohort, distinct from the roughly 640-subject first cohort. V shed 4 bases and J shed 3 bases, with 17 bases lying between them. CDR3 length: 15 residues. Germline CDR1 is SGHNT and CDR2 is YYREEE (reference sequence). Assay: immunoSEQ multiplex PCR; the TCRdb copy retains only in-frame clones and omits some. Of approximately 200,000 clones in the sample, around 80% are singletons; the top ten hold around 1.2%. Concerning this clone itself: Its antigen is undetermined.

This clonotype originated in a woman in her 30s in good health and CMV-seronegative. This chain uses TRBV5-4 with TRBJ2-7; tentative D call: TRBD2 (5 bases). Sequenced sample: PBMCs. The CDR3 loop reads CASSPRGPEGYEQYF. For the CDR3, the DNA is TGTGCCAGCAGCCCCCGGGGTCCAGAAGGCTACGAGCAGTACTTC.